The present entry profiles one T cell receptor (beta chain) with its context. From RNA transcripts, TCR beta CDR3 regions were amplified. First-round RT-PCR targeting the TCR CDR3 was performed with the HTBI primer set. TCRdb analysed the multiplex PCR reads with MiXCR anew, one entry per CDR3 protein. Here the sample spans over 700,000 distinct CDR3 sequences, approximately 40% being singletons. The source of the sample is a study of T cells in Graves' hyperthyroidism and ophthalmopathy. The CDR3 contains 13 residues. The V gene lost 6 bases and the J gene lost 11 bases, with 20 bases spanning the gap. Germline V lookup: CDR1 DFQATT, CDR2 SNEGSKA (reference sequence). Stable Graves' hyperthyroidism denoted no ophthalmopathy progression over 18 months. Fresh 10 ml peripheral blood yielded PBMCs.

Sequencing was performed on blood. The clonotype was recovered from a man aged 18 to 30 with Graves' hyperthyroidism. The gene calls are TRBV20-1 and TRBJ1-5; tentative D call: TRBD1 (6 bases). The CDR3 loop reads CSAGTGGQETQHF. The CDR3, as DNA: TGCAGTGCGGGGACGGGGGGACAAGAGACCCAGCATTTT.